A selection of T cell receptor beta chains follows, all from one sample in a study of immune cell composition in non-small cell lung cancer. TCRdb's table, derived via immunoSEQ multiplex PCR, lists solely in-frame clones and lacks some. The sample holds around 2,000 clones; 70% to 85% are singletons and the top ten take about 12%. Input material: non-adjacent lung tissue. The receptors shown here come from a human donor with non-small cell lung cancer. CDR3s include the opening cysteine and the closing phenylalanine or tryptophan. D genes are given only for firm matches. Size is stated for part of the rows, as once, few or many counts, or as a class when the clone is expanded.

.	TRBV11-2	.	TRBJ2-3	TGTGCCAGCAGCCTAGACCCGGCAGGGGTTGTTCGCACAGATACGCAGTATTTT	CASSLDPAGVVRTDTQYF
.	TRBV11-1	.	TRBJ2-5	TGTGCCAGCAGTACGGGGTACCGGCAAGAGACCCAGTACTTC	CASSTGYRQETQYF
.	TRBV5-1	.	TRBJ1-3	TGCGCCAGCAGCTTCCAGGGCCCAACTGGTTCTGGAAACACCATATATTTT	CASSFQGPTGSGNTIYF
few	TRBV6-1	TRBD2	TRBJ2-2	TGTGCCAGCAGTGTGTTTGGGGAGGGCACCGGGGAGCTGTTTTTT	CASSVFGEGTGELFF
.	TRBV19	.	TRBJ2-1	TGTGCCAGTAGTATAGATTACAGGATTCCCTACAATGAGCAGTTCTTC	CASSIDYRIPYNEQFF
.	TRBV9	TRBD2	TRBJ2-3	TGTGCCAGCAGCGTAGACCACCCGGGACTAGCGGGGCGTGCCGATACGCAGTATTTT	CASSVDHPGLAGRADTQYF
.	TRBV7-2	TRBD1	TRBJ2-5	TGTGCCAGCAGCTTAGCAGGGGGCGTTGAGACCCAGTACTTC	CASSLAGGVETQYF
large	TRBV18	.	TRBJ2-7	TGTGCCAGCTCACCCTGGTCCGGGGAGCAGTACTTC	CASSPWSGEQYF
.	TRBV11-2	TRBD1	TRBJ2-7	TGTGCCAGCAGCTTAGTTCTAGGGGGCTTCGAGCAGTACTTC	CASSLVLGGFEQYF
.	TRBV7-9	.	TRBJ2-3	TGTGCCAGCAGCCAGTCGGATACGCAGTATTTT	CASSQSDTQYF
.	TRBV7-3	.	TRBJ2-7	TGTGCCAGCAGCTCTCCTGACAGCTACGAGCAGTACTTC	CASSSPDSYEQYF
.	TRBV28	.	TRBJ2-3	TGTGCCAGCAGTTTATTAGTCGGGGGCACAGATACGCAGTATTTT	CASSLLVGGTDTQYF
.	TRBV9	TRBD2	TRBJ2-1	TGTGCCAGCAGCGTAGTTGGTAGCGGGGTTTCCTACAATGAGCAGTTCTTC	CASSVVGSGVSYNEQFF
.	TRBV27	TRBD1	TRBJ1-5	TGTGCCAGCCGACAGGGGAATCAGCCCCAGCATTTT	CASRQGNQPQHF
.	TRBV6-5	.	TRBJ2-3	TGTGCCAGCAGGCCAGGTCTCGGAGATACGCAGTATTTT	CASRPGLGDTQYF
.	TRBV6-4	.	TRBJ1-5	TGTGCCAGCAGCCTCTACGGGGTAAATCAGCCCCAGCATTTT	CASSLYGVNQPQHF
.	TRBV30	.	TRBJ1-2	TGTGCCTGGAGTCTCCCGGAACAGTCGGTCGGCTACACCTTC	CAWSLPEQSVGYTF
.	TRBV18	TRBD1	TRBJ1-6	TGTGCCAGCTCACCTCCGGGACAGGGCAATTCACCCCTCCACTTT	CASSPPGQGNSPLHF
.	TRBV5-6	.	TRBJ2-3	TGTGCCAGCAGCTCAACCCGAGCGGATACGCAGTATTTT	CASSSTRADTQYF
.	TRBV10-2	.	TRBJ2-1	TGCGCCAGCAGTGACCAGGGGCGAAACAATGAGCAGTTCTTC	CASSDQGRNNEQFF
.	TRBV6-6	TRBD1	TRBJ2-2	TGTGCCAGCAGCGGGACAGGTTTACCCGGGGAGCTGTTTTTT	CASSGTGLPGELFF
once	TRBV6-6	TRBD1	TRBJ1-2	TGTGCCAGCAGAGGAGAGGGGACAGGGGACGACTATGGCTACACCTTC	CASRGEGTGDDYGYTF
few	TRBV27	TRBD2	TRBJ2-3	TGTGCCAGCAGCTCCCGGGCGGGAGGCACAGATACGCAGTATTTT	CASSSRAGGTDTQYF
.	TRBV11-2	.	TRBJ1-1	TGTGCCAGCAGCTTAGTTGCAACAGCCGAAGCTTTCTTT	CASSLVATAEAFF
.	TRBV7-8	TRBD2	TRBJ2-2	TGTGCCAGCAGCGACTACCGAGGGACTAGCGGAAACACCGGGGAGCTGTTTTTT	CASSDYRGTSGNTGELFF
hyperexpanded	TRBV28	.	TRBJ1-3	TGTGCCAGCAGTTTATGGGACATCTCTGGAAACACCATATATTTT	CASSLWDISGNTIYF
few	TRBV28	TRBD1	TRBJ1-1	TGTGCCAGCAGTCCCCGGGACAGCTCTAACACTGAAGCTTTCTTT	CASSPRDSSNTEAFF